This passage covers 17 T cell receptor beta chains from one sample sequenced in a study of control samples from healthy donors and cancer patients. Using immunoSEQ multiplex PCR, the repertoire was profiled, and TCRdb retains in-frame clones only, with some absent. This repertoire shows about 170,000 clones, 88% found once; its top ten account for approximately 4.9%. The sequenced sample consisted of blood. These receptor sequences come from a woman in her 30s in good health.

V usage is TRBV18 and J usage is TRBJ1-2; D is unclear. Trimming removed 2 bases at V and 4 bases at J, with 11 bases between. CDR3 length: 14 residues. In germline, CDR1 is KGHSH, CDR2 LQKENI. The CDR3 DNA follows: TGTGCCAGCTCACCAGAGAGAGACGGCTATGGCTACACCTTC. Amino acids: CASSPERDGYGYTF.

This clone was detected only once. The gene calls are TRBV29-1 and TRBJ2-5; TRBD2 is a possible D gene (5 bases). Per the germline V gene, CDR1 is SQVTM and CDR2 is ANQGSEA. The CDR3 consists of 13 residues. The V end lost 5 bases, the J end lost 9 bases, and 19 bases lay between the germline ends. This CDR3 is CSVRASETDSQYF. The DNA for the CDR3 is TGCAGCGTTCGGGCGTCGGAGACGGACTCCCAGTACTTC.

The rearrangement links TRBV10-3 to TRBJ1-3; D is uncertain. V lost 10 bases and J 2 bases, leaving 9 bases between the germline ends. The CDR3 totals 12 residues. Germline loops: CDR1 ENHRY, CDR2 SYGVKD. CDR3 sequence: CATASAGNTIYF. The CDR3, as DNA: TGTGCCACAGCCTCAGCTGGAAACACCATATATTTT.

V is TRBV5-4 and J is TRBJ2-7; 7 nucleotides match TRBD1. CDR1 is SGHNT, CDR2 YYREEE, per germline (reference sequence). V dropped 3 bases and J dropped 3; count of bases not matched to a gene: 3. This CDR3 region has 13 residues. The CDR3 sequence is CASSSRDSYEQYF. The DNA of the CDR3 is TGTGCCAGCAGCTCTAGGGACAGCTACGAGCAGTACTTC.

Here the CDR3 reads CSAFDGNYGYTF. As DNA, the CDR3 is TGCAGCGCATTTGACGGGAACTATGGCTACACCTTC. The V and J genes are TRBV29-1 and TRBJ1-2; D is unclear. Germline-derived CDR1 and CDR2 are SQVTM and ANQGSEA. The CDR3 has 12 residues. Trimming took off 7 bases at V and 2 bases at J, with 11 bases between the two ends.

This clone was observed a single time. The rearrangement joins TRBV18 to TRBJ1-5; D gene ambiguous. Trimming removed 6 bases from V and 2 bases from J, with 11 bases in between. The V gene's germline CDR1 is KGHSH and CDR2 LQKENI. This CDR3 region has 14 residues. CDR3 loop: CASSLKDGNQPQHF. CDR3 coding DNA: TGTGCCAGCTCGCTAAAGGACGGCAATCAGCCCCAGCATTTT. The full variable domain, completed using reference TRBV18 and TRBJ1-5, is NAGVMQNPRHLVRRRGQEARLRCSPMKGHSHVYWYRQLPEEGLKFMVYLQKENIIDESGMPKERFSAEFPKEGPSILRIQQVVRGDSAAYFCASSLKDGNQPQHFGDGTRLSIL.

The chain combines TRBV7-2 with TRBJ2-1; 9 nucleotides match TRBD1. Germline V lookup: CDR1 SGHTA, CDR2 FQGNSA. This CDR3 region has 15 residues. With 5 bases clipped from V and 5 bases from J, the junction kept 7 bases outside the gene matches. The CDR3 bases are TGTGCCAGCAGCCACCGGGACAGGGAAGACAATGAGCAGTTCTTC. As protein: CASSHRDREDNEQFF.

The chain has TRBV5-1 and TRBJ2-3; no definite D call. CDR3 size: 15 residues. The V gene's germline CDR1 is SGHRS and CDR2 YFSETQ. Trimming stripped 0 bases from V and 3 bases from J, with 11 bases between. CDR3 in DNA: TGCGCCAGCAGCTTGGCGGTAGTTGGGACAGATACGCAGTATTTT. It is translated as CASSLAVVGTDTQYF.

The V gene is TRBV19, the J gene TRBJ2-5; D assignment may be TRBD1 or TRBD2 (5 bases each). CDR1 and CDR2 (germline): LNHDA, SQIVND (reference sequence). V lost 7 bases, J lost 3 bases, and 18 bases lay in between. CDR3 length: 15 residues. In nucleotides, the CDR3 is TGTGCCAGTAACCGCCGGGGCTCGACGGAAGAGACCCAGTACTTC. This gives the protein CASNRRGSTEETQYF. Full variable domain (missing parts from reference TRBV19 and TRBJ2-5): DGGITQSPKYLFRKEGQNVTLSCEQNLNHDAMYWYRQDPGQGLRLIYYSQIVNDFQKGDIAEGYSVSREKKESFPLTVTSAQKNPTAFYLCASNRRGSTEETQYFGPGTRLLVL.

CDR3 sequence reads: CASRSGGLAGTYEQYF. The CDR3 DNA is TGTGCCAGCAGGTCAGGGGGACTAGCGGGAACCTACGAGCAGTACTTC. The chain carries TRBV28 and TRBJ2-7; the match to TRBD2 covers 13 bases. Losses at the gene ends were 6 bases for V and 2 bases for J; bases not matched to a gene: 7. Germline loops: CDR1 MDHEN, CDR2 SYDVKM. This CDR3 contains 16 residues.

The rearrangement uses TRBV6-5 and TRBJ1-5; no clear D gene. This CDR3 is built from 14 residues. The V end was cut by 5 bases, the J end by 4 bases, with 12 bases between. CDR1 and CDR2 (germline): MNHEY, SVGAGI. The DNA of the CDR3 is TGTGCCAGCAGTCCCAACCCCCTAAATCAGCCCCAGCATTTT. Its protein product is CASSPNPLNQPQHF.

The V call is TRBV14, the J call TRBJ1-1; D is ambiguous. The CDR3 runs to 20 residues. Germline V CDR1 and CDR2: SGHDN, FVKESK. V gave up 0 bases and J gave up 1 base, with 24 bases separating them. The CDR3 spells CASSQDSIGGFPSRNTEAFF. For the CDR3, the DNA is TGTGCCAGCAGCCAAGATTCGATAGGCGGGTTCCCCTCCAGGAACACTGAAGCTTTCTTT.

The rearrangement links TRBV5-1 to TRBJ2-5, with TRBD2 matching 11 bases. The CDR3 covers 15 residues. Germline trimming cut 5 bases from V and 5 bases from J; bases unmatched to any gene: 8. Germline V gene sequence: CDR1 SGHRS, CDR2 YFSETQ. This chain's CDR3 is CASRDASGRSETQYF. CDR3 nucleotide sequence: TGCGCCAGCAGGGATGCTAGCGGGAGGTCCGAGACCCAGTACTTC.

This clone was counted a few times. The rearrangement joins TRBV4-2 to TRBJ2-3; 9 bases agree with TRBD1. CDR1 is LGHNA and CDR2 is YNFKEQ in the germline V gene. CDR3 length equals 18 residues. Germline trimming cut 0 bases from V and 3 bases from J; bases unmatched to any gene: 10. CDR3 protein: CASSQEFRTGVKTDTQYF. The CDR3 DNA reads TGTGCCAGCAGCCAAGAATTTAGGACAGGGGTAAAGACAGATACGCAGTATTTT.

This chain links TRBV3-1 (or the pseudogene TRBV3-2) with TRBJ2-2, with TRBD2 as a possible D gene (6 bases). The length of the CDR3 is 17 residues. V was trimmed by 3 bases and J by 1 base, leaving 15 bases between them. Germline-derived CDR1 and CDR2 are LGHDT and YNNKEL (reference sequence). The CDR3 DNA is TGTGCCAGCAGCCAGGGGGGACGATCAAGGAACACCGGGGAGCTGTTTTTT. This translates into CASSQGGRSRNTGELFF.

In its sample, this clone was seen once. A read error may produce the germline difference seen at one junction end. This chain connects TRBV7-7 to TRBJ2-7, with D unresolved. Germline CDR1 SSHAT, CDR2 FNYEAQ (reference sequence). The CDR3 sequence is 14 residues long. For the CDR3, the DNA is TGTGCTAGCAGCCTATTCGAGAGCTCCTACGAGCAGTACTTC. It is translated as CASSLFESSYEQYF. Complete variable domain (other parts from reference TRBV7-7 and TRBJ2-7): GAGVSQSPRYKVTKRGQDVTLRCDPISSHATLYWYQQALGQGPEFLTYFNYEAQPDKSGLPSDRFSAERPEGSISTLTIQRTEQRDSAMYRCASSLFESSYEQYFGPGTRLTVT.

The CDR3 DNA follows: TGTGCCAGTAGTACCGACAGGGGTGAGACCCAGTACTTC. Amino acid sequence: CASSTDRGETQYF. The chain links TRBV19 to TRBJ2-5; 8 nucleotides line up with TRBD1. The CDR3 extends over 13 amino acids. Germline CDR1 is LNHDA and CDR2 is SQIVND (reference sequence). Trimming took 4 bases from V and 5 from J; bases not matched to a gene: 3.